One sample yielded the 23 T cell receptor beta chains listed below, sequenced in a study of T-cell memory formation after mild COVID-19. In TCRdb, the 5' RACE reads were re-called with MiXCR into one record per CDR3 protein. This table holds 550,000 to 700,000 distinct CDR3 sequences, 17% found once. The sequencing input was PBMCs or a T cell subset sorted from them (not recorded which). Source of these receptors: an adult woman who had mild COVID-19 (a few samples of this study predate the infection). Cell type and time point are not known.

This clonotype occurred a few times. This chain's CDR3 is CATSSSNYKFQGEQYF. Here the CDR3 DNA reads TGTGCCACCAGCAGCTCAAATTATAAATTTCAGGGTGAGCAGTACTTC. The J gene is TRBJ2-7, the V gene TRBV15, with D tentatively TRBD1 (5 bases). V was shortened by 3 bases and J by 7 bases, with 22 bases between the two germline ends. Germline V gives CDR1 LNHNV, CDR2 YYDKDF (reference sequence). The CDR3 totals 16 residues. The full variable domain, its missing parts supplied by reference TRBV15 and TRBJ2-7, is DAMVIQNPRYQVTQFGKPVTLSCSQTLNHNVMYWYQQKSSQAPKLLFHYYDKDFNNEADTPDNFQSRRPNTSFCFLDIRSPGLGDTAMYLCATSSSNYKFQGEQYFGPGTRLTVT.

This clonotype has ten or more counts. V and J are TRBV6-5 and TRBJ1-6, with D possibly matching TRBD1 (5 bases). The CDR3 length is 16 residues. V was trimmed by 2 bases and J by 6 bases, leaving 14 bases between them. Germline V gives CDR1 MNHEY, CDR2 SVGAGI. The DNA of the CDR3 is TGTGCCAGCAGTTACGGGTCGGGACGGATTAATTCACCCCTCCACTTT. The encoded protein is CASSYGSGRINSPLHF.

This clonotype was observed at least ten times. CDR3 in DNA: TGTGCCAGCAGCCAAGGGAGACTAGCGGGGGGCTGGGAGACCCAGTACTTC. Protein sequence: CASSQGRLAGGWETQYF. This chain connects TRBV7-7 to TRBJ2-5; TRBD2 matches 13 bases. Germline V gene lookup returns CDR1 SSHAT and CDR2 FNYEAQ (reference sequence). V lost 5 bases and J lost 5; bases outside the gene matches: 11. The CDR3 length is 17 residues. The whole variable domain, filled in from reference TRBV7-7 and TRBJ2-5, reads GAGVSQSPRYKVTKRGQDVTLRCDPISSHATLYWYQQALGQGPEFLTYFNYEAQPDKSGLPSDRFSAERPEGSISTLTIQRTEQRDSAMYRCASSQGRLAGGWETQYFGPGTRLLVL.

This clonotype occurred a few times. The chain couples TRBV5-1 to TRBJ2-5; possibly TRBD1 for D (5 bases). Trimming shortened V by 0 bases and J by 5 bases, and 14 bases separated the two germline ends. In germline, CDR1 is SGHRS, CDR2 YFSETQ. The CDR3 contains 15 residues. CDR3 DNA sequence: TGCGCCAGCAGCTTGGCACAGGCTAAGGGGGAGACCCAGTACTTC. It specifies CASSLAQAKGETQYF. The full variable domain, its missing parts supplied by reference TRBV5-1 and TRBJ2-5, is KAGVTQTPRYLIKTRGQQVTLSCSPISGHRSVSWYQQTPGQGLQFLFEYFSETQRNKGNFPGRFSGRQFSNSRSEMNVSTLELGDSALYLCASSLAQAKGETQYFGPGTRLLVL.

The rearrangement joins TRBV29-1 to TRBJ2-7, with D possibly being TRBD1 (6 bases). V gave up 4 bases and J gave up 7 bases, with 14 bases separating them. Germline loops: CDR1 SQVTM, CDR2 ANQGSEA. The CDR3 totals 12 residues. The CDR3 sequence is CSVAYRVGEQYF. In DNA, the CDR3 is TGCAGCGTTGCTTACAGGGTAGGAGAGCAGTACTTC.

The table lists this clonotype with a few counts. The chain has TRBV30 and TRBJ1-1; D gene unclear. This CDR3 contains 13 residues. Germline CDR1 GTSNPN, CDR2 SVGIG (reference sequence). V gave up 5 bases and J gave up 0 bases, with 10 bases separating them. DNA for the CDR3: TGTGCCTGGTCACCGTCGATGAACACTGAAGCTTTCTTT. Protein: CAWSPSMNTEAFF.

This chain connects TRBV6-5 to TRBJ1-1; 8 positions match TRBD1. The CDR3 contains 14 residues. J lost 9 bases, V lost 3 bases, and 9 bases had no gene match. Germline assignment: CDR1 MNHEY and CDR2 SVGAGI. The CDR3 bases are TGTGCCAGCAGTTATGAAGGGCAGGGGGCGAAAGCTTTCTTT. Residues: CASSYEGQGAKAFF.

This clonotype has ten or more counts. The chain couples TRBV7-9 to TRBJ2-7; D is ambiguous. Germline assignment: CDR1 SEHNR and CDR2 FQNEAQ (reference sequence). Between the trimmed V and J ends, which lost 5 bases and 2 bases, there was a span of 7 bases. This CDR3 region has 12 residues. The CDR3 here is CASSITTYEQYF. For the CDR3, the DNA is TGTGCCAGCAGCATTACGACCTACGAGCAGTACTTC.

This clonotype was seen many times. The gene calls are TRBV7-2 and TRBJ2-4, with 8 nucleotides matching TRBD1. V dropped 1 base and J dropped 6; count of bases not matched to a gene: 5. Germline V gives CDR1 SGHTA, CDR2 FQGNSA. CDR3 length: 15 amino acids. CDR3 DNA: TGTGCCAGCAGCTTAGGGACAGGGAAGGGAAACATTCAGTACTTC. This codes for CASSLGTGKGNIQYF.

CDR3 loop: CSAISGRAYNEQFF. The CDR3, as DNA: TGCAGTGCTATTAGCGGGAGGGCCTACAATGAGCAGTTCTTC. The chain joins TRBV20-1 to TRBJ2-1; 11 bases map to TRBD2. Per germline, CDR1 DFQATT and CDR2 SNEGSKA (reference sequence). This CDR3 spans 14 amino acids. V lost 4 bases, J lost 2 bases, and 1 base stayed unmatched.

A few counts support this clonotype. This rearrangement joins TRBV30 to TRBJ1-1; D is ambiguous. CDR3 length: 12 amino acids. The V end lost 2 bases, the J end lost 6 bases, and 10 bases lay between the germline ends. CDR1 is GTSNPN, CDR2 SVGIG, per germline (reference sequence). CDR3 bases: TGTGCCTGGAGTACTTTCGCTGCTGAAGCTTTCTTT. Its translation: CAWSTFAAEAFF.

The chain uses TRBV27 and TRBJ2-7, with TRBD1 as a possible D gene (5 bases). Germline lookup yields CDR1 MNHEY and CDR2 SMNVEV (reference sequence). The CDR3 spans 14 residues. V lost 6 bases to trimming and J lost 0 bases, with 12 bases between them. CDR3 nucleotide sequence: TGTGCCAGCAGCTTCGACAGTCCCTCCTACGAGCAGTACTTC. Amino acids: CASSFDSPSYEQYF.

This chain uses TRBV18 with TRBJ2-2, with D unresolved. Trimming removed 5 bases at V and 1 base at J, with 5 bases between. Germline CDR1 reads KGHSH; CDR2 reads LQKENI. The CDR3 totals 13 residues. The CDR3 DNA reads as TGTGCCAGCTCAATACAGAACACCGGGGAGCTGTTTTTT. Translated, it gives CASSIQNTGELFF.

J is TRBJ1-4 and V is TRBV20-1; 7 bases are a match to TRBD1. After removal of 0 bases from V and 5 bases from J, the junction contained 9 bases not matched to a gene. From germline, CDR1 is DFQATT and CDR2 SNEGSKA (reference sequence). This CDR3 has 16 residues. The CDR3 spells CSAREGTDHFNEKLFF. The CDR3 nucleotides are TGCAGTGCTAGAGAGGGGACAGACCACTTCAATGAAAAACTGTTTTTT.

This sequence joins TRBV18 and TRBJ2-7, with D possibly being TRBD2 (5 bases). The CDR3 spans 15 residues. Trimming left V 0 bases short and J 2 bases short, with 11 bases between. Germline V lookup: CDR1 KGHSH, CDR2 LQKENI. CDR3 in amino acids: CASSPPDGVPYEQYF. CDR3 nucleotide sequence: TGTGCCAGCTCACCACCGGACGGGGTCCCCTACGAGCAGTACTTC.

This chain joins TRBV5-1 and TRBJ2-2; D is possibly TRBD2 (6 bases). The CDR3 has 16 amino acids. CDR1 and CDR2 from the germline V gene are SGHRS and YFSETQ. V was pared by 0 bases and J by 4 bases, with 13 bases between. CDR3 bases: TGCGCCAGCAGCTTGGCGGGCAGGGAGGTCACCGGGGAGCTGTTTTTT. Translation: CASSLAGREVTGELFF.

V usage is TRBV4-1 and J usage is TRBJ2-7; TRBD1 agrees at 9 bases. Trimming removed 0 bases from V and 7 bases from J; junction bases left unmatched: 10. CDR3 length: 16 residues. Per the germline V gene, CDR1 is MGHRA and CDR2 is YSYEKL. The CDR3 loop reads CASSQDLIRQGVEQYF. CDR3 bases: TGCGCCAGCAGCCAAGATCTTATAAGACAGGGGGTTGAGCAGTACTTC.

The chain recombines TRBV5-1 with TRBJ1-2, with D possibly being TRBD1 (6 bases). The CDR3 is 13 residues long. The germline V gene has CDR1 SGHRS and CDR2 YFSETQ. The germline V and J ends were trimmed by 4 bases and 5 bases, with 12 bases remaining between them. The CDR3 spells CASSQRTEYGYTF. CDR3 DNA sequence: TGCGCCAGCAGCCAACGGACAGAGTATGGCTACACCTTC.

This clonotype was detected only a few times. CDR3 region: CASRFTGPKEETQYF. As DNA, the CDR3 is TGTGCCAGCAGGTTCACAGGCCCCAAGGAGGAGACCCAGTACTTC. This chain connects TRBV6-5 to TRBJ2-5, with a possible D match to TRBD1 (5 bases). V was pared by 6 bases and J by 5 bases, with 19 bases between. This CDR3 comprises 15 residues. Looked up from germline, CDR1 is MNHEY and CDR2 is SVGAGI.

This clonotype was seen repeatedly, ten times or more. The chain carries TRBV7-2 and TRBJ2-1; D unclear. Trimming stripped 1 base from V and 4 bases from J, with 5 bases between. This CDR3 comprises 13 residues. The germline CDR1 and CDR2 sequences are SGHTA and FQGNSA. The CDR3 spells CASSLVSYNEQFF. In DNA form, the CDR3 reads TGTGCCAGCAGCTTAGTTTCATACAATGAGCAGTTCTTC.

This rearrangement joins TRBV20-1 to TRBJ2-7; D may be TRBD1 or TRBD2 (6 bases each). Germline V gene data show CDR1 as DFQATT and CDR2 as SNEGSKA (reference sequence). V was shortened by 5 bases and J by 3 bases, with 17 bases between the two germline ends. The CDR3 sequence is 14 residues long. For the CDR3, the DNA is TGCAGTGCTGGAGCTGCGGGACACCTCTACGAGCAGTACTTC. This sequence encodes CSAGAAGHLYEQYF.

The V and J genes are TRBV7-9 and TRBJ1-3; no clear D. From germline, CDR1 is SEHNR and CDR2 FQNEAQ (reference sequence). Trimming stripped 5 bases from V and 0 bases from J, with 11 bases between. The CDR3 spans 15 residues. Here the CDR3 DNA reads TGTGCCAGCAGCCCCTCAGAAGTCTCTGGAAACACCATATATTTT. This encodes CASSPSEVSGNTIYF.

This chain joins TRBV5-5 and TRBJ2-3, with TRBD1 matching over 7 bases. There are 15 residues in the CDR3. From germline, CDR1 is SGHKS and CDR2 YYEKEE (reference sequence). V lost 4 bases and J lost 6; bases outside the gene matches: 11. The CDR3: CASSQLQGYQDTQYF. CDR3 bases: TGTGCCAGCAGCCAGTTACAGGGGTATCAGGATACGCAGTATTTT.